A single TCR beta chain is shown here with its context. Authors' analysis steps: From reference gene primer amplification, estimates of nucleated cell counts were derived. TCRdb's copy holds only in-frame clones and misses some; the assay was immunoSEQ multiplex PCR. V and J calls plus clone size are reproduced from that table; the DNA served to infer D and trimming. The table shows about 140,000 clones, with about 82% occurring only once. This sample is part of a study of blood T cell repertoires in COVID-19. On the study more broadly: COVID-19 samples from acute and convalescent phases originated in the United States, Italy and Spain. The analysed material was cDNA or gDNA that came from T cells, B-cell-depleted T cells, or PBMCs.

Germline loops: CDR1 MNHEY, CDR2 SVGAGI. Trimming removed 8 bases from V and 3 bases from J; junction bases left unmatched: 3. The CDR3 is 13 residues long. The sequence came from a woman of 80 years or more with active or convalescent COVID-19. The chain employs TRBV6-5 and TRBJ1-2; 10 positions agree with TRBD1. Sequencing was carried out using peripheral blood. CDR3 loop: CASRDRGDYGYTF. The DNA for the CDR3 is TGTGCCAGCCGGGACAGGGGCGACTATGGCTACACCTTC.